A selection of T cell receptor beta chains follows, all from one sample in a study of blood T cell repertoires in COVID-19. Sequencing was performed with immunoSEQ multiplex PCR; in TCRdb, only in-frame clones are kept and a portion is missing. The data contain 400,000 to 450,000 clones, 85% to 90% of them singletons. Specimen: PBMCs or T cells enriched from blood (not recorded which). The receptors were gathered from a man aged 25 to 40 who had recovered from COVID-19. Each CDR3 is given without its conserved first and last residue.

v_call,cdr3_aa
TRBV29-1,SVVGQGSYNEQF
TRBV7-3,ASTPGLAGVDEQF
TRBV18,ASSLTGGDEKLF
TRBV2,ASWTGVYEQY
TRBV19,ASSIGAEQY
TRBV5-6,ASSLVSGANYGYT
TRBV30,AWSVPTGNTEAF
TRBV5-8,ASSLGTGGYDNEQF
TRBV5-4,ASSLGSGRLNTEAF
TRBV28,ASSGDRWAYSNQPQH
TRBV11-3,ASSLAPGAEQY
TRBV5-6,ASSLAPTGGINEQY
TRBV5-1,ASSLNSGRNTEAF
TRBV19,ASSTAYNAIASGNTIY
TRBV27,ASSTLAGTSDTQY